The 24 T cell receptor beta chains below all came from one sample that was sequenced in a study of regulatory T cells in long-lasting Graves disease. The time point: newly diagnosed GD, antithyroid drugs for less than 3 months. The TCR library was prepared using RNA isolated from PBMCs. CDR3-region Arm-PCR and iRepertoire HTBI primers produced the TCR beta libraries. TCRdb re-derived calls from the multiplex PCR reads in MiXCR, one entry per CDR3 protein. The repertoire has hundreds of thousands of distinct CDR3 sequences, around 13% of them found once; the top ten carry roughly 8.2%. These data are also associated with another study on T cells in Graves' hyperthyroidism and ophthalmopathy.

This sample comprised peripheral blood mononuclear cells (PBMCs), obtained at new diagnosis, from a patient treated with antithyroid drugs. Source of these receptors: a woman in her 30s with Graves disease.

CDR3 coding DNA: TGTGCCAGCAGCGTAGGCGGGAGTAAAACCGGGGAGCTGTTTTTT. The encoded protein is CASSVGGSKTGELFF. V gene TRBV9 combines with J gene TRBJ2-2; TRBD2 matches 7 bases. Germline V gene data show CDR1 as SGDLS and CDR2 as YYNGEE. This CDR3 contains 15 residues. V was pared by 0 bases and J by 5 bases, with 4 bases of the junction left unmatched.

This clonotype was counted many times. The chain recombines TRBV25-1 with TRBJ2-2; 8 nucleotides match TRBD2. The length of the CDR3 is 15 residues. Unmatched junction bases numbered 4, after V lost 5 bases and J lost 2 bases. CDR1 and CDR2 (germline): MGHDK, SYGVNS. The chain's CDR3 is CASSRGRLNTGELFF. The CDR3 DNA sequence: TGTGCCAGCAGTCGCGGGAGGTTAAACACCGGGGAGCTGTTTTTT. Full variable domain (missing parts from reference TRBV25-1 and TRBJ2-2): EADIYQTPRYLVIGTGKKITLECSQTMGHDKMYWYQQDPGMELHLIHYSYGVNSTEKGDLSSESTVSRIRTEHFPLTLESARPSHTSQYLCASSRGRLNTGELFFGEGSRLTVL.

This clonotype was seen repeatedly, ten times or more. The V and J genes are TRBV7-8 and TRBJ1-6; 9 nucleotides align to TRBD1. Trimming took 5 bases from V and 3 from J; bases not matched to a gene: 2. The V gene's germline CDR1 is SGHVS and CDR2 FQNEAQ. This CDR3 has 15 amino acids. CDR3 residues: CASSTTGGYNSPLHF. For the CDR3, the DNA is TGTGCCAGCAGCACGACAGGGGGCTATAATTCACCCCTCCACTTT. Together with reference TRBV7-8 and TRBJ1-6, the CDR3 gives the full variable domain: GAGVSQSPRYKVAKRGQDVALRCDPISGHVSLFWYQQALGQGPEFLTYFQNEAQLDKSGLPSDRFFAERPEGSVSTLKIQRTQQEDSAVYLCASSTTGGYNSPLHFGNGTRLTVT.

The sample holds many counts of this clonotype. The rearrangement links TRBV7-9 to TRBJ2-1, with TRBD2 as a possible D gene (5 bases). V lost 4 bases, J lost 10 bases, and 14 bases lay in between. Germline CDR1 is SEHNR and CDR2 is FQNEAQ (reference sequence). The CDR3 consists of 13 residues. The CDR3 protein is CASSSSLTGEQFF. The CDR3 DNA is TGTGCCAGCAGCTCCTCCCTAACGGGAGAGCAGTTCTTC. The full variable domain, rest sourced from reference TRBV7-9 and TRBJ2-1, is DTGVSQNPRHKITKRGQNVTFRCDPISEHNRLYWYRQTLGQGPEFLTYFQNEAQLEKSRLLSDRFSAERPKGSFSTLEIQRTEQGDSAMYLCASSSSLTGEQFFGPGTRLTVL.

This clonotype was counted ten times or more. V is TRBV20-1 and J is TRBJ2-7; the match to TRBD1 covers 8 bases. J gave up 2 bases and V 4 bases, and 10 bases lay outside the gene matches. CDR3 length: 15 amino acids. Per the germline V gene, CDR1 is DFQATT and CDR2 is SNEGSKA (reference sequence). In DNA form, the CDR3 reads TGCAGTGCTACCTCCAGGACAGGGCTACCCTACGAGCAGTACTTC. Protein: CSATSRTGLPYEQYF.

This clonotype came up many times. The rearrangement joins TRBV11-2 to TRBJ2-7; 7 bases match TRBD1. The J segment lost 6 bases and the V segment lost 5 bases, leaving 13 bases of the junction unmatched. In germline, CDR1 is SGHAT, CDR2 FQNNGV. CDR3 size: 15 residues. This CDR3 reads CASSDRRQGFGEQYF. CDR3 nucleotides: TGTGCCAGCAGCGACCGAAGACAGGGCTTCGGCGAGCAGTACTTC. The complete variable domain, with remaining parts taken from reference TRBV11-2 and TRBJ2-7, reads EAGVAQSPRYKIIEKRQSVAFWCNPISGHATLYWYQQILGQGPKLLIQFQNNGVVDDSQLPKDRFSAERLKGVDSTLKIQPAKLEDSAVYLCASSDRRQGFGEQYFGPGTRLTVT.

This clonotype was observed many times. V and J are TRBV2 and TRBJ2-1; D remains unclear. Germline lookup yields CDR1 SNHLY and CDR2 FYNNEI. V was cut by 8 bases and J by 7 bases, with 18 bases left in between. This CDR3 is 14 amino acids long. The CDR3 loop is CASWSRLVGNEQFF. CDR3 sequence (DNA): TGTGCCAGCTGGTCAAGGCTAGTCGGTAATGAGCAGTTCTTC.

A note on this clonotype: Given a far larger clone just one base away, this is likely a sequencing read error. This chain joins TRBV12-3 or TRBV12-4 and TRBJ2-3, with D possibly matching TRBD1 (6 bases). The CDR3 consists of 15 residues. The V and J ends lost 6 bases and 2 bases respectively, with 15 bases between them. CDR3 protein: CASSSGTFNTDTQYF. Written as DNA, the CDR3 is TGTGCCAGCAGCTCCGGGACATTTAACACAGATACGCAGTATTTT.

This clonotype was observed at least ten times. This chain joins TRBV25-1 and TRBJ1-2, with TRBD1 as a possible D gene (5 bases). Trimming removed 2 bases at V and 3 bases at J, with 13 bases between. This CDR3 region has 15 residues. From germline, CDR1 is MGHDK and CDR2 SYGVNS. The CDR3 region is CASSERVGTHYGYTF. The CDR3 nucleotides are TGTGCCAGCAGTGAAAGAGTGGGGACCCACTATGGCTACACCTTC.

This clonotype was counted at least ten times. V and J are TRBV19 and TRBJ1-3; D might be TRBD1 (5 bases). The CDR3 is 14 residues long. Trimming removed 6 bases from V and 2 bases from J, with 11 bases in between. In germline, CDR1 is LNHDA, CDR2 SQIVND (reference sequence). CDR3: CASRSGSTGNTIYF. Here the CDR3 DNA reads TGTGCCAGTAGGTCAGGGAGCACTGGAAACACCATATATTTT.

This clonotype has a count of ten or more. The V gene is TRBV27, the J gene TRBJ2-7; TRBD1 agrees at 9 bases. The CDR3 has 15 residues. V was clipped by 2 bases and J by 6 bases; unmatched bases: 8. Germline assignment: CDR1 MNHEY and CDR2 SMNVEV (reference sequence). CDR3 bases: TGTGCCAGCAGTTTAACCGGGACAGGGTCTTTCGAGCAGTACTTC. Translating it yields CASSLTGTGSFEQYF.

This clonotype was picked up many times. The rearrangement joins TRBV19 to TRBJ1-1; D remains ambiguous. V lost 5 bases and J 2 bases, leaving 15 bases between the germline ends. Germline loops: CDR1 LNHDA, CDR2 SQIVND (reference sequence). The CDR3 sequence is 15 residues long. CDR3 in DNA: TGTGCCAGTAGTGTTTTTACAGCCGCTAACACTGAAGCTTTCTTT. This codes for CASSVFTAANTEAFF.

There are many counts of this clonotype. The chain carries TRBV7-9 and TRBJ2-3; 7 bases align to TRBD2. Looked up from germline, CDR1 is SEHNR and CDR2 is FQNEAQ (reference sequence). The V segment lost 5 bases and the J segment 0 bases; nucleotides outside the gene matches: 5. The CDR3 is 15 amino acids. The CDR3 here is CASSPSGTSTDTQYF. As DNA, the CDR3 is TGTGCCAGCAGCCCAAGCGGGACTAGCACAGATACGCAGTATTTT.

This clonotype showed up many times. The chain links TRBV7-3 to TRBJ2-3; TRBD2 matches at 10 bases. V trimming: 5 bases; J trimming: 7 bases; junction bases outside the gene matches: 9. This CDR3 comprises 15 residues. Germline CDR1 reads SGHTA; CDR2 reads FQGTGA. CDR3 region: CASSEVLAGANTQYF. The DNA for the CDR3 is TGTGCCAGCAGCGAGGTTCTAGCGGGAGCTAATACGCAGTATTTT.

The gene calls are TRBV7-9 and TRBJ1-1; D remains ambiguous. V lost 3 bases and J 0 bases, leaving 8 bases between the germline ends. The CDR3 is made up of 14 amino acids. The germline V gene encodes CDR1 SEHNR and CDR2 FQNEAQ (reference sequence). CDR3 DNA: TGTGCCAGCAGCTTTTCAGTCATGAACACTGAAGCTTTCTTT. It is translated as CASSFSVMNTEAFF.

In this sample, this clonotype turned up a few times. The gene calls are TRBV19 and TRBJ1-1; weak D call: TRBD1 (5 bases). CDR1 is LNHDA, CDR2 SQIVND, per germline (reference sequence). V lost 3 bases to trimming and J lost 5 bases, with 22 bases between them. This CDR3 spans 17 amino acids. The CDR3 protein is CASSMRRLVRGDTEAFF. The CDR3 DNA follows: TGTGCCAGTAGTATGAGAAGGTTGGTCCGGGGGGATACTGAAGCTTTCTTT.

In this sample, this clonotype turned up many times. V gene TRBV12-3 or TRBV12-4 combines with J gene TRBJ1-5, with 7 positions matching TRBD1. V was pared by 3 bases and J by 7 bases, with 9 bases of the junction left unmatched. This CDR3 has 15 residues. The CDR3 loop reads CASSFDNSGGQPQHF. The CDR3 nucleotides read TGTGCCAGCAGTTTTGACAACTCAGGGGGGCAGCCCCAGCATTTT.

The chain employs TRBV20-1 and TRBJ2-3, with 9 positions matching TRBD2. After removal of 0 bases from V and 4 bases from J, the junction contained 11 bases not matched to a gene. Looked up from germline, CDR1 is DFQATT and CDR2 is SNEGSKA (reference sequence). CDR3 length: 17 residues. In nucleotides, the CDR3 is TGCAGTGCTAGAGAATACGGGAGTAGCGGGAGCGCAGATACGCAGTATTTT. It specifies CSAREYGSSGSADTQYF.

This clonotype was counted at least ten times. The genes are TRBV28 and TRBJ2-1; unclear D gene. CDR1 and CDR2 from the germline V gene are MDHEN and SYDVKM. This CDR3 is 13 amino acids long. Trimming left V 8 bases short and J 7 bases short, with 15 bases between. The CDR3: CASRWALRNEQFF. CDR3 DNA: TGTGCCAGCCGGTGGGCCCTTCGGAATGAGCAGTTCTTC.

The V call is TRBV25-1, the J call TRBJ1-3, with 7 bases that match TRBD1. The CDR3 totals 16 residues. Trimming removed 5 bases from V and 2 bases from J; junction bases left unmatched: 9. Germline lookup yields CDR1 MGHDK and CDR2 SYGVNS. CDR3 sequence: CASSPQGQATGNTIYF. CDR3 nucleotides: TGTGCCAGCAGTCCCCAAGGACAGGCAACTGGAAACACCATATATTTT. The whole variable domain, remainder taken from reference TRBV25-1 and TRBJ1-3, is EADIYQTPRYLVIGTGKKITLECSQTMGHDKMYWYQQDPGMELHLIHYSYGVNSTEKGDLSSESTVSRIRTEHFPLTLESARPSHTSQYLCASSPQGQATGNTIYFGEGSWLTVV.

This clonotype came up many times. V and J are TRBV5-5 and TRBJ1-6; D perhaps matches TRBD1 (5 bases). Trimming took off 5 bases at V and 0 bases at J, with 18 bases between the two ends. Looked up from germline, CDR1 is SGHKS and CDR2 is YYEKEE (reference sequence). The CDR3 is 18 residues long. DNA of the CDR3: TGTGCCAGCAGTCCCCGGGACGGCCCGAGCTCCTATAATTCACCCCTCCACTTT. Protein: CASSPRDGPSSYNSPLHF. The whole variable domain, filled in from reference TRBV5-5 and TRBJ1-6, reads DAGVTQSPTHLIKTRGQQVTLRCSPISGHKSVSWYQQVLGQGPQFIFQYYEKEERGRGNFPDRFSARQFPNYSSELNVNALLLGDSALYLCASSPRDGPSSYNSPLHFGNGTRLTVT.

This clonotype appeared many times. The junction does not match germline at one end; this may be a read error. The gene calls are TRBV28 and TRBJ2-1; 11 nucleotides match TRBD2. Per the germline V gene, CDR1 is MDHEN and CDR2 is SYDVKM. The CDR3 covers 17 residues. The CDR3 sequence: CASSLGLAGASYNGQFF. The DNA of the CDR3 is TGTGCCAGCAGTCTAGGACTAGCGGGTGCCTCCTACAATGGGCAGTTCTTC.

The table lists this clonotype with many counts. CDR3 loop: CATPNRAYLRGQLTF. The DNA for the CDR3 is TGTGCCACCCCCAACCGGGCATACCTAAGGGGTCAATTGACCTTC. J is TRBJ1-2 and V is TRBV11-2; a possible D gene is TRBD1 (5 bases). V was pared by 10 bases and J by 14 bases, with 32 bases between. Germline lookup yields CDR1 SGHAT and CDR2 FQNNGV. The CDR3 consists of 15 residues. Based on the CDR3 plus reference TRBV11-2 and TRBJ1-2, the full variable domain is EAGVAQSPRYKIIEKRQSVAFWCNPISGHATLYWYQQILGQGPKLLIQFQNNGVVDDSQLPKDRFSAERLKGVDSTLKIQPAKLEDSAVYLCATPNRAYLRGQLTFGSGTRLTVV.

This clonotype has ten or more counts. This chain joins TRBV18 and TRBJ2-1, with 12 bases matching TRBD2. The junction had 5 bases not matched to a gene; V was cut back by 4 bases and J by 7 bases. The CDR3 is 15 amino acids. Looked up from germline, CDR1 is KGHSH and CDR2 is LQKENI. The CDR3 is CASSRVGTSGNEQFF. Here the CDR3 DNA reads TGTGCCAGCTCACGAGTGGGGACTAGCGGGAATGAGCAGTTCTTC. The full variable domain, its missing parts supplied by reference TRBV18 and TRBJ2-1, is NAGVMQNPRHLVRRRGQEARLRCSPMKGHSHVYWYRQLPEEGLKFMVYLQKENIIDESGMPKERFSAEFPKEGPSILRIQQVVRGDSAAYFCASSRVGTSGNEQFFGPGTRLTVL.